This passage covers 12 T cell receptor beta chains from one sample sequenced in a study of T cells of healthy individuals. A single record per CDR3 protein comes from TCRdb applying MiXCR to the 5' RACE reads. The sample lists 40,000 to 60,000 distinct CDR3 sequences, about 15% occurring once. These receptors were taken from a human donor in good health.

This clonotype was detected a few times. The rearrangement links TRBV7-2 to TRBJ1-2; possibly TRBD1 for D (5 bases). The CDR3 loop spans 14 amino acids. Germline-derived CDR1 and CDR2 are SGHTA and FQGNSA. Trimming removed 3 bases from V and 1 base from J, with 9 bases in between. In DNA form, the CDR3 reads TGTGCCAGCAGCTTGTTGGGGGGTAACTATGGCTACACCTTC. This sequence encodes CASSLLGGNYGYTF.

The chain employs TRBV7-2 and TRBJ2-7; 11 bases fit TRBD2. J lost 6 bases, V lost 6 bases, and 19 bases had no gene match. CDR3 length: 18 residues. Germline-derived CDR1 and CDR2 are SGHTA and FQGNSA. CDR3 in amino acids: CASSMRFGSGRAGLEQYF. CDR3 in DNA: TGTGCCAGCAGTATGCGTTTTGGTAGCGGGAGGGCCGGCCTCGAGCAGTACTTC. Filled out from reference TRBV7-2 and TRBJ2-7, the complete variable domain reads GAGVSQSPSNKVTEKGKDVELRCDPISGHTALYWYRQSLGQGLEFLIYFQGNSAPDKSGLPSDRFSAERTGGSVSTLTIQRTQQEDSAVYLCASSMRFGSGRAGLEQYFGPGTRLTVT.

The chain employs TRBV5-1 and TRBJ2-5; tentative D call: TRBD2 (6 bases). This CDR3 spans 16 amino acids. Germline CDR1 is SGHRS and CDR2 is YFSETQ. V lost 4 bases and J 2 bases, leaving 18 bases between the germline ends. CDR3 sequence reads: CASSLNAGTGQETQYF. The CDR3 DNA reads TGCGCCAGCAGCCTGAACGCCGGGACTGGACAAGAGACCCAGTACTTC.

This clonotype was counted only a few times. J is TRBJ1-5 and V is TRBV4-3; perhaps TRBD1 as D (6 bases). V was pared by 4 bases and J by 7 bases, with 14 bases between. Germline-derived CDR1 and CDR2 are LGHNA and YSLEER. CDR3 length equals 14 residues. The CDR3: CASSPGRGSQPQHF. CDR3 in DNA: TGCGCCAGCAGCCCAGGCAGGGGATCGCAGCCCCAGCATTTT.

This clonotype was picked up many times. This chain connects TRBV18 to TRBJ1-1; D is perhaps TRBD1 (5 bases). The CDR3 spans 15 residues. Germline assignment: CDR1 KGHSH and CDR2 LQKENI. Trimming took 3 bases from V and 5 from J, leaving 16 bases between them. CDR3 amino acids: CASSPPGRTRTEAFF. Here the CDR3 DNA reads TGTGCCAGCTCACCGCCGGGACGAACTAGGACTGAAGCTTTCTTT.

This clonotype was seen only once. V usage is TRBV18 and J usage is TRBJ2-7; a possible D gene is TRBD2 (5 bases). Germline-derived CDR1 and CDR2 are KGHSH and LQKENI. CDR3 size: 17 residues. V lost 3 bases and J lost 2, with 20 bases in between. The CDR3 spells CASSPSFFTGSAYEQYF. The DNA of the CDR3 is TGTGCCAGCTCACCCTCGTTTTTTACGGGAAGCGCCTACGAGCAGTACTTC.

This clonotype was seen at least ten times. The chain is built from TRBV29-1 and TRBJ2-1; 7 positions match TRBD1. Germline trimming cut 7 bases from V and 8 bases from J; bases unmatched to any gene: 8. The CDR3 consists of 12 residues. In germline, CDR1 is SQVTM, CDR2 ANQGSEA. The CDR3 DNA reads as TGCAGCGGCCAAAGACAGGGATATGAGCAGTTCTTC. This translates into CSGQRQGYEQFF.

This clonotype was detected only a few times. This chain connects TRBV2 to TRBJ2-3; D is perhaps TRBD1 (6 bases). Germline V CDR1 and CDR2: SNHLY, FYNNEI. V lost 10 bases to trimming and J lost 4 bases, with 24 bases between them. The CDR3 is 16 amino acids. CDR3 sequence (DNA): TGTGCCACCCCCTCCCGGTGGGGGCATGAAGCAGATACGCAGTATTTT. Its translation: CATPSRWGHEADTQYF.

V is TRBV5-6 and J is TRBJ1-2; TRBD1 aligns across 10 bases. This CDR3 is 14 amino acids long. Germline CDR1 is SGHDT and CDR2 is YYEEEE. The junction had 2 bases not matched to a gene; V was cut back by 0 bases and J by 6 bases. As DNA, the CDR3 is TGTGCCAGCAGCTTGGTCGGGACAGGGGATGGCTACACCTTC. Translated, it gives CASSLVGTGDGYTF.

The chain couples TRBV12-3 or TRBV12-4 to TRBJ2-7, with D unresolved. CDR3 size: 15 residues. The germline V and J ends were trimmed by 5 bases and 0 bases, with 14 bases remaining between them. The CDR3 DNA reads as TGTGCCAGCAGTACATGGTACAGTTCCTCCTACGAGCAGTACTTC. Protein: CASSTWYSSSYEQYF.

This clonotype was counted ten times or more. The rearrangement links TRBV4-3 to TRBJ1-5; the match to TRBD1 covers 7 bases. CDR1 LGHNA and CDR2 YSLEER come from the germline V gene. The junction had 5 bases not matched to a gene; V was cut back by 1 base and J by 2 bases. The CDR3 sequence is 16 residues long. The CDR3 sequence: CASSQVRGIGNQPQHF. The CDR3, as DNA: TGCGCCAGCAGCCAAGTCAGGGGGATAGGCAATCAGCCCCAGCATTTT.

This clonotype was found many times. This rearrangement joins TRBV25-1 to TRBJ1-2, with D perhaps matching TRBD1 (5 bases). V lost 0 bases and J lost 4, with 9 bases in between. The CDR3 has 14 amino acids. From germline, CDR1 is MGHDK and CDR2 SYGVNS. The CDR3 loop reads CASSEYGGTYGYTF. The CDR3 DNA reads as TGTGCCAGCAGTGAATACGGAGGGACCTATGGCTACACCTTC.